Presented here are 18 T cell receptor beta chains from one specimen sequenced in a study of OX40 agonist ivuxolimab in advanced cancers. Clones were sequenced by immunoSEQ multiplex PCR, and TCRdb holds only the in-frame ones, with some missing. This sample has over 40,000 clones, with 65% to 85% found just once. The starting material was CD4+ or CD8+ T cells sorted from blood, obtained in a trial of the OX40 agonist ivuxolimab. These receptors all stem from an adult with an advanced solid tumor such as melanoma, head and neck, liver or kidney cancer.

This clone has just one count. J is TRBJ1-2 and V is TRBV7-2; 7 bases line up with TRBD1. Germline CDR1 SGHTA, CDR2 FQGNSA. The CDR3 covers 14 residues. V shed 1 base and J 7 bases; nucleotides not matched to a gene: 6. As DNA, the CDR3 is TGTGCCAGCAGCTTAGACGGCCAGGGGGTTGGCTACACCTTC. Translating it yields CASSLDGQGVGYTF.

The genes are TRBV5-1 and TRBJ2-1, with no clear D. V was cut by 7 bases and J by 5 bases, with 10 bases left in between. The V gene's germline CDR1 is SGHRS and CDR2 YFSETQ. The CDR3 covers 12 residues. In DNA form, the CDR3 reads TGCGCCAGCTCGGTTTGGGACAATGAGCAGTTCTTC. Its protein product is CASSVWDNEQFF.

The chain is built from TRBV7-8 and TRBJ1-5, with a tentative D call TRBD1 (5 bases). From germline, CDR1 is SGHVS and CDR2 FQNEAQ. CDR3 length: 12 residues. V was pared by 4 bases and J by 12 bases, with 13 bases between. The CDR3 DNA follows: TGTGCCAGCAGCTCCCCGGGACCTATCCAGCATTTT. Translation gives CASSSPGPIQHF. Full variable domain (remainder filled in from reference TRBV7-8 and TRBJ1-5): GAGVSQSPRYKVAKRGQDVALRCDPISGHVSLFWYQQALGQGPEFLTYFQNEAQLDKSGLPSDRFFAERPEGSVSTLKIQRTQQEDSAVYLCASSSPGPIQHFGDGTRLSIL.

CDR3 in amino acids: CASSLRSSTDTQYF. Here the CDR3 DNA reads TGTGCCAGCAGCTTACGCTCGAGCACAGATACGCAGTATTTT. V usage is TRBV7-2 and J usage is TRBJ2-3, with no clear D. Trimming removed 2 bases from V and 0 bases from J, with 6 bases in between. This CDR3 spans 14 amino acids. From germline, CDR1 is SGHTA and CDR2 FQGNSA.

The chain recombines TRBV4-2 with TRBJ1-4; 8 bases are a match to TRBD1. V was clipped by 0 bases and J by 4 bases; unmatched bases: 1. There are 15 residues in the CDR3. Per germline, CDR1 LGHNA and CDR2 YNFKEQ. The CDR3, as DNA: TGTGCCAGCAGCCAAGACACAGGGGGTAATGAAAAACTGTTTTTT. It encodes CASSQDTGGNEKLFF.

A few counts support this clone. The J gene is TRBJ2-5, the V gene TRBV2, with D unclear. Germline values: CDR1 SNHLY, CDR2 FYNNEI. V was shortened by 3 bases and J by 4 bases, with 6 bases between the two germline ends. CDR3 length: 12 residues. The DNA of the CDR3 is TGTGCCAGCAGTGAGGTACCAGAGACCCAGTACTTC. Translated, it gives CASSEVPETQYF.

The gene calls are TRBV6-1 and TRBJ2-7; D may be TRBD1 or TRBD2 (5 bases each). Deletions cut 8 bases from V and 3 bases from J, with 20 bases between. CDR3 length equals 15 residues. Germline V gene data show CDR1 as MNHNS and CDR2 as SASEGT. CDR3 nucleotide sequence: TGTGCCAGCGAAGAGGGTAGACAGAGAATCTACGAGCAGTACTTC. Translation gives CASEEGRQRIYEQYF.

The chain links TRBV11-2 to TRBJ2-7; 12 bases align to TRBD1. This CDR3 contains 16 residues. From germline, CDR1 is SGHAT and CDR2 FQNNGV. With V trimmed by 4 bases and J by 4 bases, 8 bases remained unmatched. CDR3 sequence: CASSSAGTGGLYEQYF. CDR3 DNA sequence: TGTGCCAGCAGCTCGGCCGGGACAGGGGGCTTGTACGAGCAGTACTTC.

The V gene is TRBV6-1, the J gene TRBJ1-1; 7 nucleotides agree with TRBD1. V was clipped by 2 bases and J by 9 bases; unmatched bases: 12. The CDR3 totals 15 residues. Per the germline V gene, CDR1 is MNHNS and CDR2 is SASEGT. The CDR3 nucleotides read TGTGCCAGCAGTGAAAGGGGACCCACAGGGGCCCAAGCTTTCTTT. Translation: CASSERGPTGAQAFF.

V and J are TRBV25-1 and TRBJ1-2; unclear D gene. The CDR3 sequence is 14 residues long. Germline assignment: CDR1 MGHDK and CDR2 SYGVNS. V was cut by 0 bases and J by 1 base, with 6 bases left in between. CDR3 protein: CASSEYGGNYGYTF. DNA for the CDR3: TGTGCCAGCAGTGAATATGGAGGTAACTATGGCTACACCTTC.

V is TRBV5-8 and J is TRBJ2-7, with 10 positions matching TRBD1. Germline V lookup: CDR1 SGHTS, CDR2 YDEGEE. The CDR3 spans 16 residues. J gave up 5 bases and V 0 bases, and 8 bases lay outside the gene matches. The CDR3 loop is CASSLAKGQGPNEQYF. The CDR3 DNA follows: TGTGCCAGCAGCTTGGCCAAGGGACAGGGGCCCAACGAGCAGTACTTC. Based on the CDR3 plus reference TRBV5-8 and TRBJ2-7, the full variable domain is EAGVTQSPTHLIKTRGQQATLRCSPISGHTSVYWYQQALGLGLQFLLWYDEGEERNRGNFPPRFSGRQFPNYSSELNVNALELEDSALYLCASSLAKGQGPNEQYFGPGTRLTVT.

The chain is built from TRBV7-8 and TRBJ2-7; the D gene is possibly TRBD2 (6 bases). V lost 1 base and J lost 7, with 20 bases in between. The germline V gene encodes CDR1 SGHVS and CDR2 FQNEAQ. CDR3 length: 16 residues. CDR3 residues: CASSLDYGGSVREQYF. CDR3 DNA sequence: TGTGCCAGCAGCTTAGATTACGGGGGATCAGTGAGGGAGCAGTACTTC.

The chain couples TRBV14 to TRBJ1-6, with TRBD1 matching over 7 bases. Germline V lookup: CDR1 SGHDN, CDR2 FVKESK. Losses at the gene ends were 1 base for V and 7 bases for J; bases not matched to a gene: 4. The CDR3 extends over 15 amino acids. The DNA for the CDR3 is TGTGCCAGCAGCCAAGGCCAGGGGGGGAATTCACCCCTCCACTTT. Protein sequence: CASSQGQGGNSPLHF.

This chain joins TRBV7-6 and TRBJ1-3; 7 positions match TRBD1. The V gene's germline CDR1 is SGHVS and CDR2 FNYEAQ. The CDR3 spans 17 residues. The trim removed 4 bases at V and 0 bases at J, leaving 9 bases unmatched. In DNA form, the CDR3 reads TGTGCCAGCAGCTCCCCCCCGGACAGGTTCTCTGGAAACACCATATATTTT. Protein product: CASSSPPDRFSGNTIYF.

This clone was recorded once. This sequence joins TRBV7-8 and TRBJ1-1; D is unclear. CDR1 and CDR2 from the germline V gene are SGHVS and FQNEAQ. CDR3 length: 13 residues. The ends were cut back, 5 bases at V and 1 base at J, with 8 bases in the middle. The CDR3 is CASSLKQNTEAFF. CDR3 DNA: TGTGCCAGCAGCCTAAAACAGAACACTGAAGCTTTCTTT.

The genes are TRBV18 and TRBJ2-3; D may be TRBD1 (6 bases). This CDR3 region has 13 residues. The germline V and J ends were trimmed by 5 bases and 4 bases, with 10 bases remaining between them. Per germline, CDR1 KGHSH and CDR2 LQKENI. The CDR3 nucleotides read TGTGCCAGCTCAGCCCACAGGGCAGATACGCAGTATTTT. It codes for CASSAHRADTQYF. Together with reference TRBV18 and TRBJ2-3, the CDR3 gives the full variable domain: NAGVMQNPRHLVRRRGQEARLRCSPMKGHSHVYWYRQLPEEGLKFMVYLQKENIIDESGMPKERFSAEFPKEGPSILRIQQVVRGDSAAYFCASSAHRADTQYFGPGTRLTVL.

The chain employs TRBV5-1 and TRBJ2-5; 8 bases line up with TRBD2. The CDR3 is 16 residues long. J lost 2 bases, V lost 0 bases, and 6 bases had no gene match. From germline, CDR1 is SGHRS and CDR2 YFSETQ. CDR3 region: CASSLAERGSQETQYF. The CDR3 nucleotides read TGCGCCAGCAGCTTGGCGGAGCGGGGGTCACAAGAGACCCAGTACTTC. Full variable domain (missing parts from reference TRBV5-1 and TRBJ2-5): KAGVTQTPRYLIKTRGQQVTLSCSPISGHRSVSWYQQTPGQGLQFLFEYFSETQRNKGNFPGRFSGRQFSNSRSEMNVSTLELGDSALYLCASSLAERGSQETQYFGPGTRLLVL.

The rearrangement joins TRBV6-1 to TRBJ2-7; 11 positions agree with TRBD2. Germline V gene sequence: CDR1 MNHNS, CDR2 SASEGT. V trimming: 6 bases; J trimming: 6 bases; junction bases outside the gene matches: 7. CDR3 size: 14 residues. For the CDR3, the DNA is TGTGCCAGCAGCTTCGGACTAGCGGGTTCCGAGCAGTACTTC. This gives the protein CASSFGLAGSEQYF.